This TCR beta chain was recorded in a study of cytomegalovirus exposure and HLA in healthy donors. Study results and caveats: Most sequenced TCRs were rare (though some public TCRs occurred in many donors).

Deletions cut 0 bases from V and 5 bases from J, with 11 bases between. Germline lookup yields CDR1 SGHRS and CDR2 YFSETQ. This CDR3 is 14 amino acids long. A note on this clone: Its antigen is as yet unknown.

PCR was performed using 60 Vbeta and 13 Jbeta primers. The method was immunoSEQ multiplex PCR; TCRdb's version includes in-frame clones alone and lacks a portion of them. The table lists about 120,000 clones, 74% of them singletons, with approximately 2% in the top ten. The sample comprised PBMCs. The rearrangement links TRBV5-1 to TRBJ2-5; D possibly corresponds to TRBD2 (6 bases). The TCR was taken from a human donor in good health. CDR3 residues: CASSLEGRGETQYF. DNA for the CDR3: TGCGCCAGCAGCTTGGAAGGCCGGGGGGAGACCCAGTACTTC.